The clone carrying this TCR beta chain is medium-sized within its sample. Its antigen is undetermined. This sample was included in a study of long-term antiretroviral therapy in people with HIV. Whole-study findings and limits: Unavailable data included ART adherence, viral resistance and therapy changes (switches in treatment).

The assay used was immunoSEQ (version v3.0), run at survey level. TCRdb's copy holds only in-frame clones and misses some; the assay was immunoSEQ multiplex PCR. The sample has 26,000 or so clones, more than 85% seen once. V lost 4 bases and J lost 1; bases outside the gene matches: 6. This CDR3 has 16 residues. In germline, CDR1 is SQVTM, CDR2 ANQGSEA. The sample here was unsorted PBMCs, taken 1.9 years after starting antiretroviral therapy. The chain recombines TRBV29-1 with TRBJ2-7, with TRBD2 matching 14 bases. The receptor was isolated from a woman in her thirties with HIV. CDR3: CSVGLAGGIYSYEQYF. CDR3 DNA sequence: TGCAGCGTTGGACTAGCGGGGGGGATATATTCCTACGAGCAGTACTTC.